The 15 T cell receptor beta chains presented below share a single source sample, sequenced in a study of shared clonotypes between healthy human individuals. Only in-frame clones appear in the TCRdb table, and some are missing; sequencing was by immunoSEQ multiplex PCR. The table includes approximately 700,000 clones, around four fifths detected once. The sequencing input was memory CD4+ T cells sorted from blood. The subset denotes: CD45RA-negative fraction. The receptors stem from a woman aged 30 to 39 in good health.

This clone showed up many times. V and J are TRBV5-6 and TRBJ1-1; D is undetermined. The CDR3 consists of 17 residues. Germline values: CDR1 SGHDT, CDR2 YYEEEE. Between the trimmed V and J ends, which lost 0 bases and 3 bases, there was a span of 18 bases. Written as DNA, the CDR3 is TGTGCCAGCAGCTTGGGCCCCCCCCAAAGTCTTTACACTGAAGCTTTCTTT. Protein: CASSLGPPQSLYTEAFF.

Points on this clone: In the same sample, other DNA sequences code for this CDR3. The J gene is TRBJ2-2, the V gene TRBV18; D remains unclear. V shed 2 bases and J shed 4 bases, with 8 bases lying between them. CDR1 is KGHSH, CDR2 LQKENI, per germline. This CDR3 is 14 amino acids long. CDR3 loop: CASSPGQRTGELFF. The CDR3 nucleotides read TGTGCCAGCTCACCAGGGCAGCGCACCGGGGAGCTGTTTTTT.

The rearrangement joins TRBV6-5 to TRBJ2-3; 14 positions agree with TRBD2. The CDR3 runs 15 residues. Losses at the gene ends were 7 bases for V and 4 bases for J; bases not matched to a gene: 4. Germline CDR1 reads MNHEY; CDR2 reads SVGAGI. CDR3 sequence: CASTRTSGRSDTQYF. The CDR3 DNA reads as TGTGCCAGCACCAGGACTAGCGGGAGGTCAGATACGCAGTATTTT.

This clone appeared a few times. The rearrangement joins TRBV5-6 to TRBJ1-3; no firm D call. The germline V gene has CDR1 SGHDT and CDR2 YYEEEE. CDR3 length: 17 amino acids. The V and J ends lost 2 bases and 0 bases respectively, with 15 bases between them. The CDR3 DNA reads as TGTGCCAGCAGCTTATTCCCCCCGCAGGACTCTGGAAACACCATATATTTT. It specifies CASSLFPPQDSGNTIYF.

This chain uses TRBV7-2 with TRBJ2-1; D ambiguous. V lost 5 bases and J 0 bases, leaving 8 bases between the germline ends. The CDR3 runs to 14 residues. Germline values: CDR1 SGHTA, CDR2 FQGNSA. DNA for the CDR3: TGTGCCAGCAGCCCTGACACCTCCTACAATGAGCAGTTCTTC. Its protein is CASSPDTSYNEQFF. The full variable domain, with the rest looked up from reference TRBV7-2 and TRBJ2-1, is GAGVSQSPSNKVTEKGKDVELRCDPISGHTALYWYRQSLGQGLEFLIYFQGNSAPDKSGLPSDRFSAERTGGSVSTLTIQRTQQEDSAVYLCASSPDTSYNEQFFGPGTRLTVL.

Note on this clone: In the same sample, other DNA sequences code for this CDR3. The V call is TRBV2, the J call TRBJ1-2, with no clear D. Germline V CDR1 and CDR2: SNHLY, FYNNEI. V was clipped by 2 bases and J by 2 bases, with 9 bases between them. The CDR3 contains 14 residues. The CDR3 DNA is TGTGCCAGCAGTGAAAGAGGGTCCAACTATGGCTACACCTTC. Residues: CASSERGSNYGYTF.

There are a few counts of this clone. J is TRBJ2-1 and V is TRBV5-1; D may be TRBD1 or TRBD2 (5 bases each). The CDR3 sequence is 14 residues long. Germline CDR1 SGHRS, CDR2 YFSETQ. V was shortened by 7 bases and J by 3 bases, with 14 bases between the two germline ends. The CDR3 sequence is CASGPGAYYNEQFF. CDR3 DNA sequence: TGCGCCAGCGGCCCCGGGGCCTACTACAATGAGCAGTTCTTC.

The chain combines TRBV6-1 with TRBJ2-1; D is unresolved. Trimming removed 4 bases from V and 10 bases from J, with 5 bases in between. The CDR3 runs to 10 residues. The V gene's germline CDR1 is MNHNS and CDR2 SASEGT. The CDR3 loop is CASSVREQFF. The DNA of the CDR3 is TGTGCCAGCAGTGTTAGGGAGCAGTTCTTC.

The chain couples TRBV7-9 to TRBJ2-3; 13 bases line up with TRBD2. Per the germline V gene, CDR1 is SEHNR and CDR2 is FQNEAQ (reference sequence). The CDR3 consists of 19 residues. Trimming at V came to 1 base and at J to 1 base, leaving 8 bases not matched to a gene. The CDR3 sequence: CASSLEGTSGIRGTDTQYF. The CDR3 DNA sequence: TGTGCCAGCAGCTTAGAAGGGACTAGCGGGATTCGAGGCACAGATACGCAGTATTTT.

CDR3 residues: CASSYLLAGSTDTQYF. CDR3 nucleotide sequence: TGTGCCAGCAGTTACTTGTTAGCGGGAAGCACAGATACGCAGTATTTT. The gene calls are TRBV6-5 and TRBJ2-3, with 8 nucleotides matching TRBD2. CDR3 length: 16 residues. Per germline, CDR1 MNHEY and CDR2 SVGAGI. Trimming at V came to 1 base and at J to 0 bases, leaving 3 bases not matched to a gene.

The chain has TRBV28 and TRBJ1-3; tentative D call: TRBD1 (6 bases). CDR3 length equals 16 residues. V shed 5 bases and J shed 8 bases, with 22 bases lying between them. Germline V CDR1 and CDR2: MDHEN, SYDVKM. This CDR3 is CASSTRTQGLGDTIYF. The CDR3 nucleotides are TGTGCCAGCAGTACGAGGACACAGGGTCTTGGGGACACCATATATTTT.

This clone appeared a few times. The chain has TRBV19 and TRBJ2-3; 12 bases line up with TRBD2. The CDR3 runs to 14 residues. The V segment lost 6 bases and the J segment 7 bases; nucleotides outside the gene matches: 5. CDR1 is LNHDA, CDR2 SQIVND, per germline (reference sequence). DNA for the CDR3: TGTGCCAGTAGCGAACTAGCGGGAGGCTATACGCAGTATTTT. Translating it yields CASSELAGGYTQYF. Full variable domain (outside the CDR3, taken from reference TRBV19 and TRBJ2-3): DGGITQSPKYLFRKEGQNVTLSCEQNLNHDAMYWYRQDPGQGLRLIYYSQIVNDFQKGDIAEGYSVSREKKESFPLTVTSAQKNPTAFYLCASSELAGGYTQYFGPGTRLTVL.

This sequence joins TRBV18 and TRBJ1-4; D uncertain. Germline V gene lookup returns CDR1 KGHSH and CDR2 LQKENI. The CDR3 sequence is 14 residues long. Trimming shortened V by 2 bases and J by 8 bases, and 12 bases separated the two germline ends. This CDR3 reads CASSPAYNDEKLFF. CDR3 DNA sequence: TGTGCCAGCTCACCAGCTTATAACGACGAAAAACTGTTTTTT.

The rearrangement uses TRBV7-8 and TRBJ2-7; 7 positions agree with TRBD1. The trim removed 5 bases at V and 6 bases at J, leaving 7 bases unmatched. This CDR3 contains 13 residues. From germline, CDR1 is SGHVS and CDR2 FQNEAQ. CDR3 sequence reads: CASSKPQGIEQYF. DNA for the CDR3: TGTGCCAGCAGCAAGCCACAGGGGATCGAGCAGTACTTC.

The V call is TRBV10-1, the J call TRBJ2-2; TRBD2 aligns across 8 bases. Per germline, CDR1 WNHNN and CDR2 SYGVQD (reference sequence). The CDR3 extends over 14 amino acids. V lost 8 bases and J lost 6; bases outside the gene matches: 8. The CDR3 protein is CASRGTSSPGELFF. CDR3 in DNA: TGCGCCAGCCGGGGGACTAGTTCGCCCGGGGAGCTGTTTTTT.